A single sample is the source of the 22 T cell receptor beta chains below, sequenced in a study of blood T cells in healthy people across ages. The authors ran a second PCR of about 6 to 12 cycles using a sample-barcoded 5' primer and a J-beta primer mix. TCRdb reprocessed the 5' RACE reads with MiXCR, giving one entry per CDR3 protein. The sample has 450,000 to 650,000 distinct CDR3 sequences; about 24% are singletons. This sample was shared with a second study, whose subject was T cells of mothers and their children.

The material sequenced was blood. These receptors came from a boy between 10 and 17 years old in good health.

This clonotype was picked up a small number of times. The chain recombines TRBV28 with TRBJ2-5, with D possibly matching TRBD2 (6 bases). Germline assignment: CDR1 MDHEN and CDR2 SYDVKM. This CDR3 is built from 15 residues. Trimming cost V 3 bases and J 5 bases, with 16 bases left between them. CDR3 DNA sequence: TGTGCCAGCAGTTTTCGCCAGGGTCGGGGGGAGACCCAGTACTTC. It is translated as CASSFRQGRGETQYF.

The table lists this clonotype with a few counts. The chain combines TRBV11-2 with TRBJ1-4, with 9 nucleotides matching TRBD1. The CDR3 length is 17 residues. Trimming removed 1 base from V and 4 bases from J; junction bases left unmatched: 7. The germline V gene has CDR1 SGHAT and CDR2 FQNNGV. The chain's CDR3 is CASSLVYRGPGNEKLFF. The CDR3 nucleotides read TGTGCCAGCAGCTTAGTCTACAGGGGGCCGGGTAATGAAAAACTGTTTTTT.

In its sample, this clonotype was seen many times. The rearrangement uses TRBV11-2 and TRBJ2-5; TRBD1 agrees at 7 bases. The CDR3 consists of 13 residues. Germline V lookup: CDR1 SGHAT, CDR2 FQNNGV. The V gene end was trimmed by 4 bases and the J gene end by 4 bases; junction bases not matched to a gene: 3. The CDR3 loop is CASSSQGTETQYF. The CDR3 DNA is TGTGCCAGCAGCTCACAGGGGACAGAGACCCAGTACTTC.

This clonotype has a count of ten or more. The chain couples TRBV2 to TRBJ1-6, with a possible D match to TRBD1 (6 bases). Germline V gene sequence: CDR1 SNHLY, CDR2 FYNNEI. CDR3 length: 13 amino acids. Trimming cost V 2 bases and J 13 bases, with 12 bases left between them. The CDR3 nucleotides read TGTGCCAGCAGTGAAAGGCAGGGGAACCCCCTCCACTTT. Translation gives CASSERQGNPLHF.

The J gene is TRBJ2-3, the V gene TRBV27; 7 nucleotides match TRBD1. CDR1 is MNHEY, CDR2 SMNVEV, per germline (reference sequence). This CDR3 is built from 14 residues. The V segment lost 6 bases and the J segment 6 bases; nucleotides outside the gene matches: 9. CDR3 protein: CASSAGTAGDTQYF. In nucleotides, the CDR3 is TGTGCCAGCAGCGCCGGGACAGCAGGGGATACGCAGTATTTT.

This chain uses TRBV6-2 or TRBV6-3 with TRBJ1-1; D is undetermined. The V gene lost 2 bases and the J gene lost 0 bases, with 7 bases spanning the gap. The CDR3 totals 14 residues. Germline V gene data show CDR1 as MNHEY and CDR2 as SVGEGT. Here the CDR3 DNA reads TGTGCCAGCAGTTACAGGAGGTTGAACACTGAAGCTTTCTTT. Translation: CASSYRRLNTEAFF.

This clonotype was seen a few times. This rearrangement joins TRBV28 to TRBJ2-7, with D possibly matching TRBD1 (6 bases). Germline CDR1 and CDR2: MDHEN and SYDVKM. The CDR3 totals 15 residues. Trimming took 5 bases from V and 0 from J, leaving 14 bases between them. CDR3 amino acids: CASSTDRSSSYEQYF. The CDR3 DNA is TGTGCCAGCAGTACTGACAGGTCGAGCTCCTACGAGCAGTACTTC.

This chain links TRBV21-1 with TRBJ1-5; the table's TRBD1 call for D was not verified on the DNA. TRBV21-1 is a known pseudogene. The length of the CDR3 is 17 residues. The CDR3 is CASLMGGTGVSNQPQHF. The CDR3 nucleotides are TGTGCCAGCCTTATGGGGGGTACAGGGGTTAGCAATCAGCCCCAGCATTTT.

This clonotype has a handful of counts. The chain links TRBV4-1 to TRBJ1-3; D gene unclear. Deletions cut 11 bases from V and 0 bases from J, with 8 bases between. CDR1 is MGHRA and CDR2 is YSYEKL in the germline V gene. The CDR3 runs 12 residues. In nucleotides, the CDR3 is TGCGCCTCTAAGGCCTCTGGAAACACCATATATTTT. The encoded protein is CASKASGNTIYF.

The V gene is TRBV28, the J gene TRBJ1-1; 11 nucleotides match TRBD1. CDR3 size: 17 residues. Germline values: CDR1 MDHEN, CDR2 SYDVKM. J gave up 2 bases and V 3 bases, and 8 bases lay outside the gene matches. The CDR3 sequence: CASSLPPGQGGNTEAFF. CDR3 in DNA: TGTGCCAGCAGTTTGCCTCCGGGACAGGGGGGCAACACTGAAGCTTTCTTT.

This clonotype occurred a few times. V gene TRBV12-3 or TRBV12-4 combines with J gene TRBJ2-7, with D hard to call. The CDR3 spans 12 residues. The V and J ends lost 5 bases and 6 bases respectively, with 11 bases between them. The CDR3: CASSTLPIEQYF. The CDR3 bases are TGTGCCAGCAGTACCCTCCCGATCGAGCAGTACTTC.

This clonotype occurred a few times. The gene calls are TRBV7-6 and TRBJ2-7; 11 bases match TRBD1. CDR1 SGHVS and CDR2 FNYEAQ come from the germline V gene. The V gene end was trimmed by 4 bases and the J gene end by 4 bases; junction bases not matched to a gene: 9. This CDR3 contains 16 residues. This CDR3 reads CASSSRPGQGGYEQYF. DNA for the CDR3: TGTGCCAGCAGCTCAAGGCCGGGACAGGGGGGATACGAGCAGTACTTC.

The chain recombines TRBV3-1 with TRBJ1-6; D remains ambiguous. CDR3 length: 13 residues. The germline V gene has CDR1 LGHDT and CDR2 YNNKEL (reference sequence). Trimming cost V 4 bases and J 7 bases, with 8 bases left between them. The CDR3 sequence: CASSPKGNSPLHF. CDR3 coding DNA: TGTGCCAGCAGCCCCAAGGGAAATTCACCCCTCCACTTT.

This clonotype was found many times. The J gene is TRBJ2-1, the V gene TRBV28; D remains unclear. Germline values: CDR1 MDHEN, CDR2 SYDVKM. The germline V and J ends were trimmed by 1 base and 2 bases, with 6 bases remaining between them. The CDR3 is 14 residues long. CDR3 DNA sequence: TGTGCCAGCAGTTTATCAGGTCCCTACAATGAGCAGTTCTTC. Translation gives CASSLSGPYNEQFF.

This chain joins TRBV7-2 and TRBJ2-5; 7 bases line up with TRBD2. The end of the DNA is better explained by TRBJ2-7, so the J call may be wrong. The CDR3 is 14 residues long. Germline loops: CDR1 SGHTA, CDR2 FQGNSA. CDR3 sequence: CASSLAGGPSEQYF. The DNA of the CDR3 is TGTGCCAGCAGCTTAGCGGGAGGGCCGAGCGAGCAGTACTTC.

The V call is TRBV10-3, the J call TRBJ2-7; possibly TRBD2 for D (7 bases). The length of the CDR3 is 11 residues. Germline V lookup: CDR1 ENHRY, CDR2 SYGVKD. V lost 6 bases and J lost 6, with 9 bases in between. The CDR3, as DNA: TGTGCCATCAGGGGGGGGCGCGAGCAGTACTTC. Residues: CAIRGGREQYF.

This clonotype has more than one count but fewer than ten. The chain combines TRBV5-1 with TRBJ2-5; 8 bases line up with TRBD2. CDR3 size: 16 residues. Germline-derived CDR1 and CDR2 are SGHRS and YFSETQ. With 4 bases clipped from V and 5 bases from J, the junction kept 13 bases outside the gene matches. The CDR3 spells CASSLNSGGAGETQYF. The CDR3 nucleotides are TGCGCCAGCAGCCTGAACTCCGGGGGGGCCGGGGAGACCCAGTACTTC.

This clonotype was detected a few times. V and J are TRBV5-6 and TRBJ1-1; 11 bases fit TRBD1. V dropped 4 bases and J dropped 5; count of bases not matched to a gene: 7. Germline values: CDR1 SGHDT, CDR2 YYEEEE. The CDR3 is made up of 15 amino acids. For the CDR3, the DNA is TGTGCCAGCAGCGGAGGGACAGGGGGTAGGACTGAAGCTTTCTTT. It translates to CASSGGTGGRTEAFF.

The rearrangement uses TRBV3-1 and TRBJ1-6; 8 nucleotides match TRBD1. Per the germline V gene, CDR1 is LGHDT and CDR2 is YNNKEL (reference sequence). V trimming: 8 bases; J trimming: 6 bases; junction bases outside the gene matches: 6. The CDR3 spans 14 residues. The CDR3 is CASRPGQANSPLHF. DNA of the CDR3: TGTGCCAGCCGCCCGGGACAGGCTAATTCACCCCTCCACTTT. The full variable domain, rest sourced from reference TRBV3-1 and TRBJ1-6, is DTAVSQTPKYLVTQMGNDKSIKCEQNLGHDTMYWYKQDSKKFLKIMFSYNNKELIINETVPNRFSPKSPDKAHLNLHINSLELGDSAVYFCASRPGQANSPLHFGNGTRLTVT.

The sample holds a few counts of this clonotype. CDR3 sequence: CASSTQLWLSTDTQYF. CDR3 coding DNA: TGTGCCAGCAGCACACAACTTTGGCTCAGCACAGATACGCAGTATTTT. The V and J genes are TRBV7-9 and TRBJ2-3; no clear D. Germline assignment: CDR1 SEHNR and CDR2 FQNEAQ (reference sequence). This CDR3 region has 16 residues. Trimming left V 5 bases short and J 0 bases short, with 15 bases between.

This clonotype appeared a few times. For the CDR3, the DNA is TGTGCCAGCAGTCCCGGGACACAACAAGAGACCCAGTACTTC. Translating gives CASSPGTQQETQYF. The chain uses TRBV6-5 and TRBJ2-5, with D maybe TRBD1 (6 bases). The length of the CDR3 is 14 residues. Germline-derived CDR1 and CDR2 are MNHEY and SVGAGI. Trimming stripped 5 bases from V and 2 bases from J, with 12 bases between.

The V and J genes are TRBV4-3 and TRBJ1-3, with TRBD1 as a possible D gene (5 bases). Trimming pared 0 bases from V and 4 bases from J, leaving 13 bases between. CDR1 is LGHNA, CDR2 YSLEER, per germline. This CDR3 comprises 16 residues. The chain's CDR3 is CASSQDLSGGGNTIYF. The CDR3 DNA follows: TGCGCCAGCAGCCAAGATCTGTCGGGGGGAGGAAACACCATATATTTT.